The 19 T cell receptor beta chains below all came from one sample that was sequenced in a study of blood T cells in healthy people across ages (dated by TCRdb to the mid-2010s). Library method: 5' RACE. Reads for this sample came from an Illumina HiSeq 2500. The second PCR ran for roughly 7 to 12 cycles and used a J-beta primer mix along with a sample-barcoded 5' primer. Clones were called with MiXCR by TCRdb after fastp trimmed the public reads at Q25, and only in-frame beta chains were retained. Each entry merges the rows of one CDR3 protein and shows their most common DNA and genes. The sample table records about 720,000 distinct CDR3 sequences; approximately 25% of these occur just once. The ten largest clones represent approximately 4% of the sample. These sequences were also reported in another study, on T cells of mothers and their children.

Sequenced input: blood. These receptor sequences come from a boy aged 5-17 years in good health.

This clonotype occurred a few times. The gene calls are TRBV6-5 and TRBJ2-7, with D tentatively TRBD2 (5 bases). Germline V gene data show CDR1 as MNHEY and CDR2 as SVGAGI. The CDR3 has 16 residues. V lost 0 bases and J lost 2, with 14 bases in between. This CDR3 reads CASSYSPARLTYEQYF. CDR3 in DNA: TGTGCCAGCAGTTACTCTCCAGCCAGACTAACCTACGAGCAGTACTTC.

This chain connects TRBV4-3 to TRBJ1-5; maybe TRBD1 (5 bases). CDR3 length: 15 residues. V lost 0 bases and J 3 bases, leaving 9 bases between the germline ends. Germline lookup yields CDR1 LGHNA and CDR2 YSLEER. The CDR3 here is CASSQDRGYNQPQHF. The CDR3 DNA reads as TGCGCCAGCAGCCAAGATCGGGGCTACAATCAGCCCCAGCATTTT.

This sequence joins TRBV7-9 and TRBJ2-6; weak D call: TRBD2 (6 bases). Germline-derived CDR1 and CDR2 are SEHNR and FQNEAQ (reference sequence). This CDR3 is 15 amino acids long. V shed 3 bases and J shed 3 bases, with 9 bases lying between them. CDR3 in DNA: TGTGCCAGCAGCTTTTTGGAGGGTGGGGCCAACGTCCTGACTTTC. Protein: CASSFLEGGANVLTF.

The genes are TRBV9 and TRBJ2-3; 11 positions match TRBD2. This CDR3 has 16 residues. V shed 3 bases, J shed 1 base, and the junction held 4 bases outside the gene matches. Germline lookup yields CDR1 SGDLS and CDR2 YYNGEE. The CDR3 DNA reads TGTGCCAGCAGCGCCGGGACTAGCGGACGCACAGATACGCAGTATTTT. This sequence encodes CASSAGTSGRTDTQYF.

The chain joins TRBV12-3 or TRBV12-4 to TRBJ2-5, with TRBD2 as a possible D gene (6 bases). The DNA matches TRBJ2-7 better at its end, which makes the J call doubtful. The CDR3 consists of 12 residues. The CDR3 spells CASRGEEYEQYF. The CDR3 coding sequence is TGTGCCAGCAGGGGGGAGGAGTACGAGCAGTACTTC.

This clonotype occurred a few times. V gene TRBV5-1 combines with J gene TRBJ2-1, with unresolved D. Germline V lookup: CDR1 SGHRS, CDR2 YFSETQ. V lost 4 bases, J lost 12 bases, and 23 bases lay in between. The CDR3 contains 15 residues. In DNA form, the CDR3 reads TGCGCCAGCAGCCTTGACCAACAAGGCGGAACCGGGCAGTTCTTC. It is translated as CASSLDQQGGTGQFF.

The table lists this clonotype with a few counts. The V call is TRBV5-4, the J call TRBJ1-1; 7 bases map to TRBD1. J was trimmed by 0 bases and V by 1 base; bases with no gene match: 3. Germline V gene lookup returns CDR1 SGHNT and CDR2 YYREEE (reference sequence). The CDR3 is made up of 15 amino acids. The CDR3 nucleotides read TGTGCCAGCAGCTTGACAGGGGCCATGAACACTGAAGCTTTCTTT. It is translated as CASSLTGAMNTEAFF.

This clonotype has a handful of counts. The chain joins TRBV4-3 to TRBJ2-7; TRBD1 matches 10 bases. CDR3 size: 15 residues. Germline V gives CDR1 LGHNA, CDR2 YSLEER. V dropped 0 bases and J dropped 7; count of bases not matched to a gene: 6. The CDR3 protein is CASSQDADRGWEQYF. CDR3 nucleotide sequence: TGCGCCAGCAGCCAAGATGCGGACAGGGGGTGGGAGCAGTACTTC.

This clonotype showed up just a few times. The chain has TRBV7-2 and TRBJ2-7; 8 bases match TRBD2. The CDR3 extends over 15 amino acids. Germline V lookup: CDR1 SGHTA, CDR2 FQGNSA. V trimming: 5 bases; J trimming: 4 bases; junction bases outside the gene matches: 10. The CDR3 spells CASSPSGAGGYEQYF. The CDR3 DNA reads TGTGCCAGCAGCCCTAGTGGGGCGGGGGGATACGAGCAGTACTTC.

This clonotype was picked up a small number of times. The V gene is TRBV4-3, the J gene TRBJ2-1; 7 bases line up with TRBD2. Germline CDR1 is LGHNA and CDR2 is YSLEER. The trim removed 0 bases at V and 3 bases at J, leaving 8 bases unmatched. CDR3 length: 17 amino acids. The CDR3 loop reads CASSQETGGGIYNEQFF. For the CDR3, the DNA is TGCGCCAGCAGCCAAGAAACTGGGGGAGGGATCTACAATGAGCAGTTCTTC.

The chain joins TRBV5-4 to TRBJ2-5; 11 bases match TRBD2. The V segment lost 4 bases and the J segment 2 bases; nucleotides outside the gene matches: 7. This CDR3 spans 16 amino acids. In germline, CDR1 is SGHNT, CDR2 YYREEE (reference sequence). CDR3 region: CASSSGLAGPQETQYF. The DNA of the CDR3 is TGTGCCAGCAGCAGTGGACTAGCGGGCCCACAAGAGACCCAGTACTTC.

This clonotype was detected a few times. V usage is TRBV28 and J usage is TRBJ1-1; the D gene is possibly TRBD1 (5 bases). CDR1 and CDR2 from the germline V gene are MDHEN and SYDVKM. The ends were cut back, 2 bases at V and 4 bases at J, with 14 bases in the middle. The CDR3 runs 15 residues. DNA of the CDR3: TGTGCCAGCAGTTTACCCCAGGGCAGGGCCACTGAAGCTTTCTTT. This encodes CASSLPQGRATEAFF.

The table lists this clonotype with many counts. V usage is TRBV28 and J usage is TRBJ2-5; D is undetermined. Looked up from germline, CDR1 is MDHEN and CDR2 is SYDVKM. CDR3 length: 14 residues. V dropped 9 bases and J dropped 5 bases, with 19 bases sitting between them. CDR3 bases: TGTGCCAGTAGACCGTCCCCAGCTTCGGAGACCCAGTACTTC. Translated, it gives CASRPSPASETQYF. Variable domain in full (rest from reference TRBV28 and TRBJ2-5): DVKVTQSSRYLVKRTGEKVFLECVQDMDHENMFWYRQDPGLGLRLIYFSYDVKMKEKGDIPEGYSVSREKKERFSLILESASTNQTSMYLCASRPSPASETQYFGPGTRLLVL.

The sample holds a few counts of this clonotype. The CDR3 region has the DNA TGTGCCAGCAGGCCCGGTCTGAGGGGGTCGCGAGCCAAAAACATTCAGTACTTC. Its protein is CASRPGLRGSRAKNIQYF. J is TRBJ2-4 and V is TRBV11-3; D is perhaps TRBD1 (6 bases). The CDR3 covers 18 residues. V lost 6 bases to trimming and J lost 0 bases, with 21 bases between them. Germline V lookup: CDR1 SGHNT, CDR2 YENEEA.

V usage is TRBV27 and J usage is TRBJ2-5; 9 positions agree with TRBD1. Germline V gives CDR1 MNHEY, CDR2 SMNVEV (reference sequence). Trimming took 6 bases from V and 4 from J; bases not matched to a gene: 15. The CDR3 length is 17 residues. CDR3 loop: CASSPPGTGYRPETQYF. CDR3 nucleotide sequence: TGTGCCAGCAGCCCGCCCGGGACAGGGTATCGTCCAGAGACCCAGTACTTC.

This chain joins TRBV7-2 and TRBJ1-2, with TRBD1 as a possible D gene (6 bases). CDR1 and CDR2 from the germline V gene are SGHTA and FQGNSA. The CDR3 consists of 15 residues. The ends were cut back, 4 bases at V and 6 bases at J, with 18 bases in the middle. CDR3 coding DNA: TGTGCCAGCAGCTCAACCCGGACCCGGGGGCATGGCTACACCTTC. It translates to CASSSTRTRGHGYTF.

This clonotype was observed many times. The chain has TRBV29-1 and TRBJ2-6; no clear D gene. V was cut by 5 bases and J by 0 bases, with 5 bases left in between. CDR3 length: 13 amino acids. Germline assignment: CDR1 SQVTM and CDR2 ANQGSEA. The CDR3 coding sequence is TGCAGCGTTACGGACTCTGGGGCCAACGTCCTGACTTTC. Protein sequence: CSVTDSGANVLTF.

This clonotype was found many times. The chain links TRBV12-3 or TRBV12-4 to TRBJ1-1; 9 bases fit TRBD1. J gave up 7 bases and V 6 bases, and 9 bases lay outside the gene matches. The CDR3 covers 14 residues. Here the CDR3 reads CASRETGTGSEAFF. The CDR3 nucleotides read TGTGCCAGCAGGGAAACCGGGACAGGGAGTGAAGCTTTCTTT.

This clonotype turned up a few times. The chain recombines TRBV19 with TRBJ2-7, with TRBD1 matching over 7 bases. The V and J ends lost 10 bases and 0 bases, in that order; junction bases with no gene match: 6. CDR1 and CDR2 (germline): LNHDA, SQIVND (reference sequence). The CDR3 runs to 13 residues. In DNA, the CDR3 is TGTGCCACCAAGGGGGCTCTCTCCTACGAGCAGTACTTC. As protein: CATKGALSYEQYF.